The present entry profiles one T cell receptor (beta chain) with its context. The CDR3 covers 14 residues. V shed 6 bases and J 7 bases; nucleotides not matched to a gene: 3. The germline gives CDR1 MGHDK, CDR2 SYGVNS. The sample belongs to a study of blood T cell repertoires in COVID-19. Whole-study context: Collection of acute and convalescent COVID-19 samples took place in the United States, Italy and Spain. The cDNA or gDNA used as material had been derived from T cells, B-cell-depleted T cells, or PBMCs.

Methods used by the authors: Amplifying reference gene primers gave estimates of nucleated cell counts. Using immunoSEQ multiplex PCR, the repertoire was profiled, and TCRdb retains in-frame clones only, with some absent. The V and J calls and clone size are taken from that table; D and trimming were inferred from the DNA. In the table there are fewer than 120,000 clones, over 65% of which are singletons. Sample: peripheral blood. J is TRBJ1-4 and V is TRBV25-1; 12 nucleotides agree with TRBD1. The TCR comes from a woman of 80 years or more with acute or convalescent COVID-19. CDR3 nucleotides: TGTGCCAGCAGGGGGGACAGGGGGCTTGAAAAACTGTTTTTT. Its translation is CASRGDRGLEKLFF.